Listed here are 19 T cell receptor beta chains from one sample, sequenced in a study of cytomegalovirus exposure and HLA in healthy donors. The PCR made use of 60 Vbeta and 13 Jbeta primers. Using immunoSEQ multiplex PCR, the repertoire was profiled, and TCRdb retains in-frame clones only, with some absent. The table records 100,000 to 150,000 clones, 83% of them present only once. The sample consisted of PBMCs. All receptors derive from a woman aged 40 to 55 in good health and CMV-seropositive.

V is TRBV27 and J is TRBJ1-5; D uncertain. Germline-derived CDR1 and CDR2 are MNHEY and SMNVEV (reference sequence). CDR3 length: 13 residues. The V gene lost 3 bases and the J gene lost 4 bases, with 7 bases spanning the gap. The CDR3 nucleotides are TGTGCCAGCAGTTTTCCGGTGAATCAGCCCCAGCATTTT. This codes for CASSFPVNQPQHF.

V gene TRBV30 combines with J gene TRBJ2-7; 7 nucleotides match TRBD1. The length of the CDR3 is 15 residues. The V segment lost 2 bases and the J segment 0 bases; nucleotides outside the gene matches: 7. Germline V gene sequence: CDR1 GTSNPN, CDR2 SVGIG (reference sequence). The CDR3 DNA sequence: TGTGCCTGGAGTATTTCCGGGACAGTCTCCTACGAGCAGTACTTC. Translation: CAWSISGTVSYEQYF.

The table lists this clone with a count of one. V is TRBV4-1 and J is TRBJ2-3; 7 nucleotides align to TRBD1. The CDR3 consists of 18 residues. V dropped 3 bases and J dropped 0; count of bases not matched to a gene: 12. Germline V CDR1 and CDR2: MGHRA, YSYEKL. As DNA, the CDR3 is TGCGCCAGCAGCCAGATCGTTACCGGGACAGCTAGCACAGATACGCAGTATTTT. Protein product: CASSQIVTGTASTDTQYF.

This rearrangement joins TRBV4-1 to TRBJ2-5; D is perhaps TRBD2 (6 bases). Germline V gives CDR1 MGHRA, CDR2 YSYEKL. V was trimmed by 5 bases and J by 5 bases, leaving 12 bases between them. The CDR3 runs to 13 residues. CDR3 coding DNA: TGCGCCAGCAGCTACGGGAGTTTTGAGACCCAGTACTTC. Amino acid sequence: CASSYGSFETQYF.

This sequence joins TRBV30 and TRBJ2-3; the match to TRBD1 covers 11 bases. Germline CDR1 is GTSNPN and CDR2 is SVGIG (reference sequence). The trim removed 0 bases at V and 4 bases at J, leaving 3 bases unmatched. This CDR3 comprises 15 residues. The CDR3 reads CAWSVGQGAADTQYF. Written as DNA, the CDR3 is TGTGCCTGGAGTGTAGGACAGGGGGCCGCAGATACGCAGTATTTT.

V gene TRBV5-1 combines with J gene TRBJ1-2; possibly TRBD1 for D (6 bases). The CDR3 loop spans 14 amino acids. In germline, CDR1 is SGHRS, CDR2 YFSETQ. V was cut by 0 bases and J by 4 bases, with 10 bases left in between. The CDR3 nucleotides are TGCGCCAGCAGCTTGGGACAGGACATCTATGGCTACACCTTC. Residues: CASSLGQDIYGYTF.

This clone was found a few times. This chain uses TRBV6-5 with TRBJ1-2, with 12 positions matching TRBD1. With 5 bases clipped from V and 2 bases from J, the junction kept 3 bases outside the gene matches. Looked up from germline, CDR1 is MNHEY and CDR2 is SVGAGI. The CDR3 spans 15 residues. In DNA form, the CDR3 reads TGTGCCAGCAGTAGGGGACAGGGGGCGAACTATGGCTACACCTTC. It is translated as CASSRGQGANYGYTF.

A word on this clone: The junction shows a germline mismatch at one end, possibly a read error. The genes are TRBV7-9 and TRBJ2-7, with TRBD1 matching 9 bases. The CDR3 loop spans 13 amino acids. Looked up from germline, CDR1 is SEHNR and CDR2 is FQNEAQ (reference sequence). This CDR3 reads CASSLDRDRVLQF. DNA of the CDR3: TGTGCCAGCAGCTTAGACCGGGACAGGGTTTTGCAGTTC.

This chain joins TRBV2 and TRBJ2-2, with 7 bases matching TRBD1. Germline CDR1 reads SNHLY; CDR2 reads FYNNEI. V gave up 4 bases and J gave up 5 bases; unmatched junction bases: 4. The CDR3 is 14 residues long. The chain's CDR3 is CASSGQGWTGELFF. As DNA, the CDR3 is TGTGCCAGCAGTGGACAGGGATGGACCGGGGAGCTGTTTTTT.

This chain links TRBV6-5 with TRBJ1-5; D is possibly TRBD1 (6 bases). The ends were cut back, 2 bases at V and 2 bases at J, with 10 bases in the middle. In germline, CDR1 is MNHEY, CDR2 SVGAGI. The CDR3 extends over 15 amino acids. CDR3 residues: CASSYGGNGNQPQHF. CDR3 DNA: TGTGCCAGCAGTTACGGGGGCAATGGCAATCAGCCCCAGCATTTT.

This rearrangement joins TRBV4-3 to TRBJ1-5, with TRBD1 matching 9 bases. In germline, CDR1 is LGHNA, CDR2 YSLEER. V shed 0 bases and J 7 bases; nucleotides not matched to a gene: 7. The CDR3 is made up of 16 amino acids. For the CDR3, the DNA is TGCGCCAGCAGCCAAGATCTAGGGACAGGGACCCAGCCCCAGCATTTT. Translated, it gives CASSQDLGTGTQPQHF.

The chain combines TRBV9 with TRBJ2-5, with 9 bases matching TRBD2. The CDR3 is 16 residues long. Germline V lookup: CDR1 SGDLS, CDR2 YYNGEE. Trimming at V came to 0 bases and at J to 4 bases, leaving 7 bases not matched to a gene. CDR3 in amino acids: CASSVGLAGQTETQYF. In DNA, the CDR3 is TGTGCCAGCAGCGTAGGGCTAGCGGGACAAACAGAGACCCAGTACTTC.

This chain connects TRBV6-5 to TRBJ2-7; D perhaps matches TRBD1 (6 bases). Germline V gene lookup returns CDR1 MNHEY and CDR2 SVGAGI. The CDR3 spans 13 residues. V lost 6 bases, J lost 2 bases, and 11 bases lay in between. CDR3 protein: CASSPGVAYEQYF. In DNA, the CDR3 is TGTGCCAGCAGCCCAGGGGTTGCCTACGAGCAGTACTTC.

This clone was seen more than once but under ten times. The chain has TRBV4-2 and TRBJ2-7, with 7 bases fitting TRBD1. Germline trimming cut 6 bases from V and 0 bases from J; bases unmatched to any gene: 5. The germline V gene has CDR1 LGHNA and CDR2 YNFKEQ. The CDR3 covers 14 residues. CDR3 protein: CASSPDRSSYEQYF. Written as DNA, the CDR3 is TGTGCCAGCAGTCCGGACAGGAGCTCCTACGAGCAGTACTTC.

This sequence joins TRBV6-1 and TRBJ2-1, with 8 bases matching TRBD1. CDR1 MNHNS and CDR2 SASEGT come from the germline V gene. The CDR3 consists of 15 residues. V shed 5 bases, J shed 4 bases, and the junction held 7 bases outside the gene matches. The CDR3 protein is CASSPQGAGYNEQFF. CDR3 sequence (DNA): TGTGCCAGCAGTCCCCAGGGGGCGGGTTACAATGAGCAGTTCTTC.

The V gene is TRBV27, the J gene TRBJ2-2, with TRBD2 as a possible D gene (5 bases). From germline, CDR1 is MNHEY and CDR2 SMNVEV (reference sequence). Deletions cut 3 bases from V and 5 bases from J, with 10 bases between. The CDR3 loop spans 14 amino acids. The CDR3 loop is CASSFGLYTGELFF. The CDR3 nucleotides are TGTGCCAGCAGTTTCGGACTTTATACCGGGGAGCTGTTTTTT.

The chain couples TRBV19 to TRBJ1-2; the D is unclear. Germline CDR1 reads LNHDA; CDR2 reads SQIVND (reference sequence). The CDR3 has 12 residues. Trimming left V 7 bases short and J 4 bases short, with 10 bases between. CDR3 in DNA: TGTGCCAGTACCCCTGGGCTCTATGGCTACACCTTC. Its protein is CASTPGLYGYTF.

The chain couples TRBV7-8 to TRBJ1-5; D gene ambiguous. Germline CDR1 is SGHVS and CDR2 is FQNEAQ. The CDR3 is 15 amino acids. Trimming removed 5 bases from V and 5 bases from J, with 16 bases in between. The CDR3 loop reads CASSPPGSSYQPQHF. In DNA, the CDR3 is TGTGCCAGCAGCCCCCCGGGTAGTTCTTATCAGCCCCAGCATTTT.

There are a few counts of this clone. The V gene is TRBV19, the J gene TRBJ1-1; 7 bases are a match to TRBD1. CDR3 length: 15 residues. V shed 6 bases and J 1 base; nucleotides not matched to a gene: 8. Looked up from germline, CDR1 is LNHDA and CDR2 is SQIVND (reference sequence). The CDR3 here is CASSPDRAGNTEAFF. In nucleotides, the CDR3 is TGTGCCAGTAGCCCTGACAGGGCGGGGAACACTGAAGCTTTCTTT.